This entry describes one TCR beta chain. Germline lookup yields CDR1 SGHTA and CDR2 FQGTGA. The V end was cut by 0 bases, the J end by 1 base, with 15 bases between. The length of the CDR3 is 17 residues. The data stem from a study of control samples from healthy donors and cancer patients. The assay was immunoSEQ multiplex PCR, and TCRdb's table has in-frame clones only and misses some. The table lists 100,000 or so clones, around nine tenths of them singletons, with 7.8% in the top ten. This rearrangement joins TRBV7-3 to TRBJ2-5; D call uncertain. This clonotype was sampled from a man aged 25-40 years in good health. Material: blood. CDR3 amino acids: CASSLTPLGGSQETQYF. CDR3 in DNA: TGTGCCAGCAGCTTAACTCCCCTTGGTGGTTCCCAAGAGACCCAGTACTTC.